The 13 T cell receptor beta chains below all came from one sample that was sequenced in a study of vaccination and CD4 T cells after COVID-19. No antigen is known for these receptors. The treatment was: approximately 9-day PBMC culture with coronavirus spike peptide pools or control peptides (ViraFEST assay). Cultured CD4+ T-cell DNA underwent Oncomine TCR Beta short-read sequencing. In TCRdb, the PCR reads were re-called with MiXCR into one record per CDR3 protein. Counted here are around 15,000 distinct CDR3 sequences, about 35% occurring once; the ten biggest clones make up 13% to 15%. The material sequenced was cultured CD4+ T cells from blood. The receptors shown here come from a human donor with COVID-19.

Only a few counts were recorded for this clonotype. This chain links TRBV25-1 with TRBJ2-1; possibly TRBD2 for D (7 bases). Germline CDR1 MGHDK, CDR2 SYGVNS. The CDR3 totals 13 residues. The germline V and J ends were trimmed by 7 bases and 10 bases, with 17 bases remaining between them. In DNA, the CDR3 is TGTGCCAGCATGGAATTACAGGGACTAGAGCAGTTCTTC. Its translation is CASMELQGLEQFF.

This clonotype was seen a few times. CDR3 region: CASRGTGATYNEQFF. Written as DNA, the CDR3 is TGCGCCAGCAGGGGGACAGGGGCCACCTACAATGAGCAGTTCTTC. The chain carries TRBV10-1 and TRBJ2-1; TRBD1 matches 10 bases. Germline-derived CDR1 and CDR2 are WNHNN and SYGVQD (reference sequence). V shed 6 bases, J shed 2 bases, and the junction held 4 bases outside the gene matches. CDR3 length equals 15 residues.

This clonotype was seen more than once but under ten times. The CDR3, as DNA: TGTGCCAGCAGTCAGCGGGCCTACCCGACGGATACGCAGTATTTT. Its translation is CASSQRAYPTDTQYF. The chain has TRBV19 and TRBJ2-3; D might be TRBD2 (6 bases). Trimming took off 9 bases at V and 6 bases at J, with 22 bases between the two ends. The CDR3 consists of 15 residues. CDR1 and CDR2 (germline): LNHDA, SQIVND (reference sequence).

The J gene is TRBJ2-5, the V gene TRBV5-1; TRBD2 is a possible D gene (6 bases). Germline loops: CDR1 SGHRS, CDR2 YFSETQ. V dropped 4 bases and J dropped 9 bases, with 28 bases sitting between them. The CDR3 spans 17 residues. The CDR3: CASSTVALDYSQSPQYF. The CDR3 region has the DNA TGCGCCAGCAGCACGGTGGCCCTGGACTACTCCCAAAGTCCCCAGTACTTC.

The V and J genes are TRBV12-5 and TRBJ1-5, with D perhaps matching TRBD1 (5 bases). Trimming shortened V by 7 bases and J by 0 bases, and 16 bases separated the two germline ends. CDR3 size: 16 residues. CDR1 is LGHNT, CDR2 FRNRAP, per germline. CDR3 in DNA: TGTGCTAGTGTTCCAGGGAGTTCCTATAGCAATCAGCCCCAGCATTTT. This sequence encodes CASVPGSSYSNQPQHF.

The chain recombines TRBV6-1 with TRBJ1-6; TRBD1 matches at 12 bases. From germline, CDR1 is MNHNS and CDR2 SASEGT. Unmatched junction bases numbered 16, after V lost 6 bases and J lost 10 bases. This CDR3 comprises 18 residues. CDR3 sequence: CASSRGGTGGIIGSPLHF. CDR3 bases: TGTGCCAGCAGCCGGGGGGGGACAGGGGGCATTATCGGATCACCCCTCCACTTT.

J is TRBJ1-2 and V is TRBV6-1; a possible D gene is TRBD1 (5 bases). This CDR3 comprises 13 residues. Between the trimmed V and J ends, which lost 5 bases and 3 bases, there was a span of 10 bases. CDR1 is MNHNS and CDR2 is SASEGT in the germline V gene. As DNA, the CDR3 is TGTGCCAGCAGTCCACAGGAATACTATGGCTACACCTTC. It is translated as CASSPQEYYGYTF.

This clonotype is classed as medium-sized. The rearrangement joins TRBV20-1 to TRBJ1-5; 8 bases agree with TRBD1. The trim removed 3 bases at V and 2 bases at J, leaving 3 bases unmatched. Germline lookup yields CDR1 DFQATT and CDR2 SNEGSKA (reference sequence). The CDR3 spans 14 residues. Here the CDR3 reads CSASPQGGNQPQHF. The CDR3 nucleotides are TGCAGTGCTAGTCCACAGGGGGGCAATCAGCCCCAGCATTTT.

The V gene is TRBV6-5, the J gene TRBJ1-1; D uncertain. The CDR3 consists of 14 residues. Per germline, CDR1 MNHEY and CDR2 SVGAGI. The germline V and J ends were trimmed by 4 bases and 0 bases, with 9 bases remaining between them. CDR3 region: CASSSVGMNTEAFF. CDR3 nucleotides: TGTGCCAGCAGTTCGGTCGGGATGAACACTGAAGCTTTCTTT.

The V and J genes are TRBV28 and TRBJ2-7; perhaps TRBD2 as D (6 bases). From germline, CDR1 is MDHEN and CDR2 SYDVKM. Trimming cost V 7 bases and J 3 bases, with 13 bases left between them. CDR3 length equals 13 residues. The CDR3 DNA reads TGTGCCAGCACCCTATGGGGGGACTACGAGCAGTACTTC. Translated, it gives CASTLWGDYEQYF. Full variable domain (remainder filled in from reference TRBV28 and TRBJ2-7): DVKVTQSSRYLVKRTGEKVFLECVQDMDHENMFWYRQDPGLGLRLIYFSYDVKMKEKGDIPEGYSVSREKKERFSLILESASTNQTSMYLCASTLWGDYEQYFGPGTRLTVT.

The sample holds a few counts of this clonotype. The gene calls are TRBV27 and TRBJ1-4; D perhaps matches TRBD1 (5 bases). Germline-derived CDR1 and CDR2 are MNHEY and SMNVEV (reference sequence). V dropped 4 bases and J dropped 4 bases, with 7 bases sitting between them. The CDR3 sequence is 13 residues long. As DNA, the CDR3 is TGTGCCAGCAGTTCACAGGTTAATGAAAAACTGTTTTTT. Its protein is CASSSQVNEKLFF.

J is TRBJ2-1 and V is TRBV6-1; D call uncertain. V lost 6 bases and J lost 7, with 13 bases in between. Germline V CDR1 and CDR2: MNHNS, SASEGT. The CDR3 totals 13 residues. The CDR3 sequence: CASRGVPLNEQFF. CDR3 in DNA: TGTGCCAGCAGAGGCGTACCCCTTAATGAGCAGTTCTTC.

The chain joins TRBV6-2 or TRBV6-3 to TRBJ1-6; D might be TRBD1 (5 bases). Germline values: CDR1 MNHEY, CDR2 SVGEGT. This CDR3 comprises 17 residues. V lost 6 bases, J lost 0 bases, and 15 bases lay in between. This CDR3 reads CASSLARGLSYNSPLHF. For the CDR3, the DNA is TGTGCCAGCAGCCTCGCCCGGGGCCTCTCCTATAATTCACCCCTCCACTTT.